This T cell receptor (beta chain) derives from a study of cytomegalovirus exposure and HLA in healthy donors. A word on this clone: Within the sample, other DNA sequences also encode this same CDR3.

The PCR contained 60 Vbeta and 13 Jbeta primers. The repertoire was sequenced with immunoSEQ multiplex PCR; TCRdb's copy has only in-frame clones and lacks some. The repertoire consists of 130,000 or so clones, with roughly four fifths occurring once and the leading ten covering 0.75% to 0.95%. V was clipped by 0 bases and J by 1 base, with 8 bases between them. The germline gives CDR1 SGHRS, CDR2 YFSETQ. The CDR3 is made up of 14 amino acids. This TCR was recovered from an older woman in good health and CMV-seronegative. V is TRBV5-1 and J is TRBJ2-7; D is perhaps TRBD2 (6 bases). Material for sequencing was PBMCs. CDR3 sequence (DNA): TGCGCCAGCAGCTTGGTCGGGGGTTCCTACGAGCAGTACTTC. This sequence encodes CASSLVGGSYEQYF.